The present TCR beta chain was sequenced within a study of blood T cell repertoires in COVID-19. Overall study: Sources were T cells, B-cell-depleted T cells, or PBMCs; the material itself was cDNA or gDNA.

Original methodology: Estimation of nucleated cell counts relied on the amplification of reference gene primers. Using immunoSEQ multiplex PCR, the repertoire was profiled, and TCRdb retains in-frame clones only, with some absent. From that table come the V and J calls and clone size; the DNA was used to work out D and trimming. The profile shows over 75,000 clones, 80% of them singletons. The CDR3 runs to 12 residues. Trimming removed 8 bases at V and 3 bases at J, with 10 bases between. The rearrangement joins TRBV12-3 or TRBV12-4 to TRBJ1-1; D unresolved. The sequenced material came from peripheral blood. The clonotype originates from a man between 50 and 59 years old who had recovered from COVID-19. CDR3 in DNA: TGTGCCAGCCAGTACCTTTACACTGAAGCTTTCTTT. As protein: CASQYLYTEAFF.